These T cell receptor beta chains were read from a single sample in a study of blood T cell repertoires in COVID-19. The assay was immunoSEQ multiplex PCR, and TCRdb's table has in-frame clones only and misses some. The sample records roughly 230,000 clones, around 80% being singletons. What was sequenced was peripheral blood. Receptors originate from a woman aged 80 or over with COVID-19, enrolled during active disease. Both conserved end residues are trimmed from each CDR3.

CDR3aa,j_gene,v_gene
ASSSHRGVGETQY,TRBJ2-5,TRBV7-2
ASSHRTGSSGNTIY,TRBJ1-3,TRBV28
ASSTRQGGNNYGYT,TRBJ1-2,TRBV19
ASSPSYGGYT,TRBJ1-2,TRBV5-4
ASSLAGVNTGELF,TRBJ2-2,TRBV5-5
ASSPILAGGSNEQF,TRBJ2-1,TRBV4-2
SVRAGLAGAETQY,TRBJ2-5,TRBV29-1
SVSAGGELF,TRBJ2-2,TRBV29-1
ASSYSEEYTEAF,TRBJ1-1,TRBV5-1
ASSHGGWRGGNSPLH,TRBJ1-6,TRBV5-1
ASSVAAGAAPLH,TRBJ1-6,TRBV9
ASSLDLEPSGYSPLH,TRBJ1-6,TRBV11-2
ASSFQGGSNQPQH,TRBJ1-5,TRBV7-2
ASSPVADHPFEKLF,TRBJ1-4,TRBV18
ASSPPNSGNGNTIY,TRBJ1-3,TRBV18
ASSETPGLPHNEQF,TRBJ2-1,TRBV2
ASSLGVGGASYGYT,TRBJ1-2,TRBV5-5
ASSQLEVKETQY,TRBJ2-5,TRBV3-1/TRBV3-2
ASSPGVSGYT,TRBJ1-2,TRBV7-8
ASSRLAGGSPNTGELF,TRBJ2-2,TRBV6-6
SARGHTEAF,TRBJ1-1,TRBV20-1
ASSPQLTSVYGYT,TRBJ1-2,TRBV11-2
ASSVALSRADNSPLH,TRBJ1-6,TRBV9
ASSQGTSGDLQETQY,TRBJ2-5,TRBV4-2
ASSPRDEQY,TRBJ2-7,TRBV28
ATSSGLAEFNEQF,TRBJ2-1,TRBV3-1/TRBV3-2